The rows below give T cell receptor beta chains drawn from one sample of a study of T cell repertoires in cytomegalovirus infection. TCRdb called the reads again in MiXCR, with one record for every CDR3 protein. This table has approximately 65,000 distinct CDR3 sequences, roughly 21% appearing once. For these receptors, no antigen is known. Sequencing used CD8+ T cells from cultured PBMCs, obtained from culture after CMV antigen stimulation. The receptors here all came from a human donor in good health (CMV status not recorded). Some clones in this sample may be carry-over from other donors' samples. Both conserved end residues are part of each CDR3. Fields, in order: V gene, D gene, J gene, clone size, CDR3 protein, CDR3 DNA. The D gene is left open where the match is weak. The listing skips clone size in some rows; elsewhere it reads once, few, many or a size class.

v_call: TRBV7-9
d_call: -
j_call: TRBJ2-1
clone_size: -
cdr3_aa: CASSLVGPYNEQFF
cdr3_nt: TGTGCCAGCAGCTTAGTCGGTCCCTACAATGAGCAGTTCTTC

v_call: TRBV7-8
d_call: TRBD1
j_call: TRBJ2-2
clone_size: -
cdr3_aa: CASSLGGRVWGQQSNTGELFF
cdr3_nt: TGTGCCAGCAGCTTAGGGGGACGGGTTTGGGGACAGCAATCGAACACCGGGGAGCTGTTTTTT

v_call: TRBV7-8
d_call: TRBD1
j_call: TRBJ2-7
clone_size: -
cdr3_aa: CASSSRDRSSYEQYF
cdr3_nt: TGTGCCAGCAGCTCCCGGGACAGGAGCTCCTACGAGCAGTACTTC

v_call: TRBV7-9
d_call: -
j_call: TRBJ2-7
clone_size: -
cdr3_aa: CASSLPTRGQYEQYF
cdr3_nt: TGTGCCAGCAGCTTACCCACCAGGGGCCAATACGAGCAGTACTTC

v_call: TRBV4-1
d_call: TRBD2
j_call: TRBJ2-7
clone_size: few
cdr3_aa: CASSQDSGGLGEQYF
cdr3_nt: TGCGCCAGCAGCCAAGACAGCGGGGGGCTGGGCGAGCAGTACTTC

v_call: TRBV11-2
d_call: TRBD1
j_call: TRBJ1-2
clone_size: -
cdr3_aa: CASTNLGDRTNYGYTF
cdr3_nt: TGTGCCAGCACCAATCTCGGGGACAGGACGAACTATGGCTACACCTTC

v_call: TRBV24-1
d_call: -
j_call: TRBJ2-1
clone_size: -
cdr3_aa: CATSDWGIGSDEQFF
cdr3_nt: TGTGCCACCAGTGATTGGGGAATCGGGAGTGATGAGCAGTTCTTC

v_call: TRBV30
d_call: -
j_call: TRBJ1-2
clone_size: -
cdr3_aa: CACRAANYGYTF
cdr3_nt: TGTGCCTGCCGGGCCGCTAACTATGGCTACACCTTC

v_call: TRBV6-1
d_call: TRBD2
j_call: TRBJ2-7
clone_size: -
cdr3_aa: CASSELAGGQDEQYF
cdr3_nt: TGTGCCAGCAGTGAACTAGCGGGGGGGCAGGACGAGCAGTACTTC

v_call: TRBV18
d_call: TRBD1
j_call: TRBJ1-6
clone_size: few
cdr3_aa: CASSPDGQGRYF
cdr3_nt: TGTGCCAGCTCACCTGACGGACAGGGAAGGTACTTT